This record concerns one T cell receptor (beta chain) sequence. This clone was picked up a small number of times. It has no known antigen specificity. Qualities for individual bases were not recorded, and no much larger clone is one base off. This sample is part of a study of cytomegalovirus exposure and HLA in healthy donors (dated by TCRdb to 2015 to 2018). About the study as a whole: The 666 repertoires of the first cohort and the 120 validation repertoires were produced on the same platform, according to a later analysis. The study was designed to test whether signatures of past pathogen exposure could be identified by cataloging public T cell receptors. A separate validation cohort of 100 to 150 different subjects was used in addition to the roughly 620-subject first cohort. The study combined high-throughput TCR immunosequencing, statistical association of individual TCRs with disease status, and machine learning to predict cytomegalovirus infection status.

Separate from the roughly 650-subject first cohort, the validation cohort of 120 subjects was the group to which the donors belonged. The CDR3, from cysteine to phenylalanine, totals 15 residues. Just CDR3 DNA is preserved here, 45 bases in frame from base 1. Based on the germline V gene, the CDR1 and CDR2 sequences are SGHVS and FQNEAQ. V is reduced by 3 bases and J by 6 bases, leaving a spacing of 18 bases between them. The method was the immunoSEQ multiplex PCR assay. Regarding the original processing steps: A statistical classification framework was built to diagnose cytomegalovirus status from the catalog of TCR beta chain sequences. TCRdb carries this immuneACCESS record with in-frame sequences only. Its versions omit some clonotypes, under half of them owing to an unresolved V gene in the studies checked, with the rest unexplained. V, J and clone size reflect that table, while D and trimming were determined from the DNA. The sample records about 160,000 clones, less than 90% of which are singletons. Together, the top ten hold roughly 6% of the sample.

Points the paper makes about the study in general: A later analysis lacked HLA typing for the validation cohort, so it scored co-occurrence in that cohort across all 110 or so repertoires. A later analysis found that TCRs clustered in the first cohort also tended to co-occur in the approximately 120 validation repertoires, with approximately 95% of cluster scores above 0. Most TCR sequences were observed very rarely across donors, whereas some public TCRs were present in many individuals. A total of about 150 TCR beta chains were listed by the study as associated with cytomegalovirus. A few of the identified cytomegalovirus-associated TCR beta chains were confirmed in vitro to be specific for cytomegalovirus antigens. The classifier was reported to diagnose cytomegalovirus status with high specificity and sensitivity in both the original and validation cohorts. It was suggested by the authors that the approach could potentially be generalized to other disease states and immunological phenotypes.

Sequencing was performed on PBMCs. The source is a woman aged 30 to 39 in good health and CMV-seronegative. The rearrangement combines TRBV7-8 with TRBJ2-7; the D match is possibly TRBD1 or TRBD2, with 5 bases aligned in each. Here the CDR3 is given as CASSFPGLTAGEQYF. The DNA is as follows: TGTGCCAGCAGCTTCCCAGGGCTCACGGCGGGCGAGCAGTACTTC.